The source of this T cell receptor beta chain is a study of early T cells in non-severe SARS-CoV-2 infection. TCRdb fed the 5' RACE reads into MiXCR, producing one record per CDR3 protein. The sample records about 77,000 distinct CDR3 sequences, around 17% being singletons. V was cut by 5 bases and J by 4 bases, with 10 bases left in between. Germline values: CDR1 SGHAT, CDR2 FQNNGV. The CDR3 totals 13 residues. Material for sequencing was whole blood. This clonotype was sampled from an adult who was a healthcare worker with PCR-confirmed SARS-CoV-2 infection or an uninfected control (not recorded which). The V and J genes are TRBV11-2 and TRBJ2-3; D unresolved. This CDR3 is CASSRPGPDTQYF. For the CDR3, the DNA is TGTGCCAGCAGCCGCCCAGGTCCAGATACGCAGTATTTT.